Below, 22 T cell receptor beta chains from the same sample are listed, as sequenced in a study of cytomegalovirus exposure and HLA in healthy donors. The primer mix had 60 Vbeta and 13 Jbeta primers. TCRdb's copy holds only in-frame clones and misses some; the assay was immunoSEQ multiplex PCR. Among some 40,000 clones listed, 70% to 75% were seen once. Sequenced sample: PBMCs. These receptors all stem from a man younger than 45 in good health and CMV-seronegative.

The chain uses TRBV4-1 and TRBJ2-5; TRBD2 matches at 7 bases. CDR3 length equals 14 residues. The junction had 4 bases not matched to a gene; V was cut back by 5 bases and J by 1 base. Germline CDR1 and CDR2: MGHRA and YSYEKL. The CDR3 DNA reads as TGCGCCAGCAGCTTCCGGACTAGCCAAGAGACCCAGTACTTC. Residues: CASSFRTSQETQYF.

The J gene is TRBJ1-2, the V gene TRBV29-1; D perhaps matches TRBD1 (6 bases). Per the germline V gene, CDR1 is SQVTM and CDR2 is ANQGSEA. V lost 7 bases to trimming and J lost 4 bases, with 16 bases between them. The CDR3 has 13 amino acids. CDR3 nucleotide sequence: TGCAGCGCCTATGGGGGCAGTGGCTATGGCTACACCTTC. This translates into CSAYGGSGYGYTF.

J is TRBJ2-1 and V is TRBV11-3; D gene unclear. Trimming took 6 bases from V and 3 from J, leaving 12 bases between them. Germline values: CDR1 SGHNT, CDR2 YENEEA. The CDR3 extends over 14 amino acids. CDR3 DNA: TGTGCCAGCAGTTCCCCTTACTTCTACAATGAGCAGTTCTTC. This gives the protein CASSSPYFYNEQFF.

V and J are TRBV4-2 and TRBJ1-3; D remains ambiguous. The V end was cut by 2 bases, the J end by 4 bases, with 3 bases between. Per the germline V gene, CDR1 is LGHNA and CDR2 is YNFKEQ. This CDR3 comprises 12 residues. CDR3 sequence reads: CASSQLGNTIYF. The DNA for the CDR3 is TGTGCCAGCAGCCAACTAGGAAACACCATATATTTT.

CDR3 protein: CASRGGGYGYTF. The CDR3 DNA is TGTGCCAGCAGGGGGGGAGGGTATGGCTACACCTTC. This rearrangement joins TRBV2 to TRBJ1-2; weak D call: TRBD1 (5 bases). Per the germline V gene, CDR1 is SNHLY and CDR2 is FYNNEI. With 6 bases removed from V and 5 bases from J, the gap between germline ends came to 10 bases. The CDR3 is made up of 12 amino acids.

The CDR3 DNA is TGTGCCAGCAGCGAGGGACAGGGTTCCGGAAACACCATATATTTT. This encodes CASSEGQGSGNTIYF. J is TRBJ1-3 and V is TRBV9; 9 bases align to TRBD1. Germline loops: CDR1 SGDLS, CDR2 YYNGEE. CDR3 size: 15 residues. The V segment lost 3 bases and the J segment 4 bases; nucleotides outside the gene matches: 5.

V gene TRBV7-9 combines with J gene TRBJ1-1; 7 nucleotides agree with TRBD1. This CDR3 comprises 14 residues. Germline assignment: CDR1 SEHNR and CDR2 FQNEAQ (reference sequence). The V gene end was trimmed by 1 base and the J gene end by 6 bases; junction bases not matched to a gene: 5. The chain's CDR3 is CASSLGQGKAEAFF. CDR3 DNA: TGTGCCAGCAGCTTAGGACAGGGAAAGGCTGAAGCTTTCTTT.

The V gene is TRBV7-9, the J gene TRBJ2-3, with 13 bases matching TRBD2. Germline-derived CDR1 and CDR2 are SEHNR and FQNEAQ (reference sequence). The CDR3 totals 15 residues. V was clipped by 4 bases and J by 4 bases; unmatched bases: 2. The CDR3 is CASSSLAGGPDTQYF. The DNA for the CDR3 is TGTGCCAGCAGCTCACTAGCGGGAGGGCCAGATACGCAGTATTTT. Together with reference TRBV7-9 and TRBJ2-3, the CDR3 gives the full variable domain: DTGVSQNPRHKITKRGQNVTFRCDPISEHNRLYWYRQTLGQGPEFLTYFQNEAQLEKSRLLSDRFSAERPKGSFSTLEIQRTEQGDSAMYLCASSSLAGGPDTQYFGPGTRLTVL.

The CDR3 reads CASSIGSLISYEQYF. Written as DNA, the CDR3 is TGTGCCAGTAGTATCGGGAGTCTGATATCCTACGAGCAGTACTTC. This sequence joins TRBV19 and TRBJ2-7; D might be TRBD2 (6 bases). CDR3 length equals 15 residues. Germline V lookup: CDR1 LNHDA, CDR2 SQIVND (reference sequence). The V end lost 3 bases, the J end lost 1 base, and 13 bases lay between the germline ends.

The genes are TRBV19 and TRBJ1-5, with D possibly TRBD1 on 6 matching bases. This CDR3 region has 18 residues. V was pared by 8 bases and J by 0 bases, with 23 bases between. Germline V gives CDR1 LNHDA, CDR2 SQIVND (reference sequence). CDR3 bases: TGTGCCAGTGTGAGTCGCGGACAGAGAGGGCCTAGCAATCAGCCCCAGCATTTT. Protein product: CASVSRGQRGPSNQPQHF.

DNA of the CDR3: TGTGCCAGCAGCCAAGCGGCTAGCGGGAGTACCCCCGGAGGGCAGTACTTC. Protein: CASSQAASGSTPGGQYF. The chain employs TRBV4-2 and TRBJ2-7; 10 bases agree with TRBD2. Germline values: CDR1 LGHNA, CDR2 YNFKEQ. This CDR3 is built from 17 residues. Trimming cost V 1 base and J 9 bases; bases outside gene matches: 15.

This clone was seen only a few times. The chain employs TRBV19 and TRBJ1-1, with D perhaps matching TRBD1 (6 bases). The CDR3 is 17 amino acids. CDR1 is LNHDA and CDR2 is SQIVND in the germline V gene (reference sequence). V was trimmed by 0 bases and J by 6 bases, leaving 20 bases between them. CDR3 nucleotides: TGTGCCAGTAGTATAGATCCCCCGGGACACCTCAACTCTGAAGCTTTCTTT. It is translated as CASSIDPPGHLNSEAFF.

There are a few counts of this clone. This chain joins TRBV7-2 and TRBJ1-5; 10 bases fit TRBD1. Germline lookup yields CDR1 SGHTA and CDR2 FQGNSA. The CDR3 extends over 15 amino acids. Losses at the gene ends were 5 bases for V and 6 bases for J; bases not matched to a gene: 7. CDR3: CASSPGTGDSQPQHF. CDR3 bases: TGTGCCAGCAGCCCCGGGACAGGGGATTCTCAGCCCCAGCATTTT.

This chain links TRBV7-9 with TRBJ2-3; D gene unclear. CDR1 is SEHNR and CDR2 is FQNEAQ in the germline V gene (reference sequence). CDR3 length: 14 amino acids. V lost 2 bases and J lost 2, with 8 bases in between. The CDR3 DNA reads TGTGCCAGCAGCTTAAGCGATAACACAGATACGCAGTATTTT. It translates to CASSLSDNTDTQYF.

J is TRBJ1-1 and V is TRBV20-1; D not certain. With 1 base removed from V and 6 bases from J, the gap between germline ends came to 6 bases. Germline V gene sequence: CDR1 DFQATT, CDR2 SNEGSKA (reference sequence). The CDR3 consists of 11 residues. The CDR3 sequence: CSARVPAEAFF. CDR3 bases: TGCAGTGCTAGAGTCCCAGCTGAAGCTTTCTTT.

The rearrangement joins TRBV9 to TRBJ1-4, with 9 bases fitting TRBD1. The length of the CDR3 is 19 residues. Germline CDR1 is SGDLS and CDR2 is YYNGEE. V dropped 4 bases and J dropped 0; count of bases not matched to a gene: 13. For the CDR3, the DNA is TGTGCCAGCAGCCACGGGACAGGGCCCTTAGATGCAACTAATGAAAAACTGTTTTTT. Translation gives CASSHGTGPLDATNEKLFF.

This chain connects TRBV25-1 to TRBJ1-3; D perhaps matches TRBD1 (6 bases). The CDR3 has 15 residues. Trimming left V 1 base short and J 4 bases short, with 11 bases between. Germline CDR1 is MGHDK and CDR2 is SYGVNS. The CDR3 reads CASSEFGQGGNTIYF. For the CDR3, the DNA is TGTGCCAGCAGTGAATTTGGGCAGGGGGGAAACACCATATATTTT.

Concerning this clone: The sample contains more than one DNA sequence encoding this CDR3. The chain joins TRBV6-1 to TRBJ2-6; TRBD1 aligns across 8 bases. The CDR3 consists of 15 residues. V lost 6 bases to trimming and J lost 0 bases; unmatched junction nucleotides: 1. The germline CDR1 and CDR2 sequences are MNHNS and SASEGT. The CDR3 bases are TGTGCCAGCAGAACAGGGGGCTCTGGGGCCAACGTCCTGACTTTC. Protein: CASRTGGSGANVLTF.

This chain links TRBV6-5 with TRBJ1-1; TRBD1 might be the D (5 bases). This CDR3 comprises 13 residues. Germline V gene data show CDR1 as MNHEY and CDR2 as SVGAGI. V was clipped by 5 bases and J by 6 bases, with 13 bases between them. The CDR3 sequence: CASSVEGKAEAFF. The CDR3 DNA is TGTGCCAGCAGTGTGGAGGGGAAGGCTGAAGCTTTCTTT.

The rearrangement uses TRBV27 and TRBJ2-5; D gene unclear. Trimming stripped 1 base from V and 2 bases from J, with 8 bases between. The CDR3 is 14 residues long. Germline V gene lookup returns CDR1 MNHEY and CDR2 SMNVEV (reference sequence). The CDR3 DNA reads TGTGCCAGCAGTTTATTGGCAGATCAAGAGACCCAGTACTTC. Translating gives CASSLLADQETQYF.

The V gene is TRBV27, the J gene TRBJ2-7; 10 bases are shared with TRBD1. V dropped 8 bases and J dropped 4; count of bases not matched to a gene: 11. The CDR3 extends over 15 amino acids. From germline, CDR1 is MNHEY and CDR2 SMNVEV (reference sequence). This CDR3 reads CASGTPGTGEYEQYF. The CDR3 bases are TGTGCCAGCGGCACACCCGGGACAGGGGAATACGAGCAGTACTTC.

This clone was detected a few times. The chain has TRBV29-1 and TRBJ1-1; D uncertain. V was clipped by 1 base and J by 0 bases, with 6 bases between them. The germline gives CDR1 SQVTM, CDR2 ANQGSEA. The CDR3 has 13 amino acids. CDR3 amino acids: CSVEGHMNTEAFF. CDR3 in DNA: TGCAGCGTTGAAGGACACATGAACACTGAAGCTTTCTTT.